These T cell receptor beta chains were read from a single sample in a study of T cells in Graves' hyperthyroidism and ophthalmopathy. TCRdb reanalysed the multiplex PCR reads using MiXCR and keeps one entry per CDR3 protein. The top ten hold roughly 60% of the sample, which has about 250,000 distinct CDR3 sequences, 20% to 25% seen once. The sample consisted of blood. The receptors shown here come from a man in his thirties or forties with Graves' ophthalmopathy. CDR3s include the opening cysteine and the closing phenylalanine or tryptophan. The D gene is left open where the match is weak. Expanded clones get a size class; other rows say once, few or many, or leave the size out.

-,TRBV18,TRBJ1-6,few,TGTGCCAGCTCACCACCGGGTCCCAGGACTAATTCACCCCTCCACTTT,CASSPPGPRTNSPLHF
-,TRBV5-1,TRBJ2-5,-,TGCGCCAGCAGCTTGTATAGCCAAGAGACCCAGTACTTC,CASSLYSQETQYF
TRBD2,TRBV30,TRBJ2-5,few,TGTGCCTGGGGGACTCTAGCGGGAGGACAAGAGACCCAGTACTTC,CAWGTLAGGQETQYF
-,TRBV6-5,TRBJ1-1,-,TGTGCCAGCAGTTACTCGGAGGGAGGGGTTTCAGCTTTCTTT,CASSYSEGGVSAFF
-,TRBV30,TRBJ1-2,-,TGTGCCTGGAGTCCCAGGGGCCTGTCGGACTATGGCTACACCTTC,CAWSPRGLSDYGYTF
TRBD2,TRBV30,TRBJ2-7,many,TGTGCCTGGAACCTAGCGGGACTTGTCGAGCAGTACTTC,CAWNLAGLVEQYF
TRBD2,TRBV28,TRBJ2-5,many,TGTGCCAGCAGTGATACTAGCGGGAGTCTTCAAGAGACCCAGTACTTC,CASSDTSGSLQETQYF
TRBD1,TRBV20-1,TRBJ2-5,few,TGCAGTGCTGCACAGGGGCAGGCAGAGACCCAGTACTTC,CSAAQGQAETQYF
-,TRBV18,TRBJ1-1,many,TGTGCCAGCTCACCATCCGCGGGGTTCGAGGCTTTCTTT,CASSPSAGFEAFF
-,TRBV6-1,TRBJ1-5,-,TGTGCCAGCAGTGAAATGGGGGTCCTTGATGGCAATCAGCCCCAGCATTTT,CASSEMGVLDGNQPQHF
-,TRBV28,TRBJ1-3,-,TGTGCCAGCAGTTTAACCCCCGGGACGCAAGGAAACACCATATATTTT,CASSLTPGTQGNTIYF
-,TRBV3-1,TRBJ1-2,-,TGTGCCAGCAGCCCTATAAGTCGAGACTATGGCTACACCTTC,CASSPISRDYGYTF
-,TRBV5-1,TRBJ2-7,-,TGCGCCAGCAGCTTGTTCCCGTCCTCCTACGAGCAGTACTTC,CASSLFPSSYEQYF
-,TRBV7-9,TRBJ1-2,-,TGTGCCAGCAGCTTCCTTGGGGGCTATGGCTACACCTTC,CASSFLGGYGYTF
-,TRBV12-3/TRBV12-4,TRBJ2-2,few,TGTGCCAGCAGTCCACACACTAGCTCCACCGGGGAGCTGTTTTTT,CASSPHTSSTGELFF
-,TRBV20-1,TRBJ2-7,many,TGCAGTGCTAGTAGTTCAATATCGGGGACCTACGAGCAGTACTTC,CSASSSISGTYEQYF
-,TRBV11-3,TRBJ2-2,few,TGTGCCAGCAGCAGAGACAGCGTTAACACCGGGGAGCTGTTTTTT,CASSRDSVNTGELFF
-,TRBV19,TRBJ2-7,-,TGTGCCAGTAGATCGGGGCTCGAGCAGTACTTC,CASRSGLEQYF
TRBD2,TRBV20-1,TRBJ2-1,few,TGCAGTGCCGGGACTAGCGGGGGCTCCTACAATGAGCAGTTCTTC,CSAGTSGGSYNEQFF
TRBD1,TRBV5-1,TRBJ1-2,few,TGCGCCAGCAGCTTGCTTACCGGGACAGGGGGCGGTGGCTACACCTTC,CASSLLTGTGGGGYTF
TRBD2,TRBV10-2,TRBJ2-3,-,TGCGCCATAGCGGGAGGGGCAGATACGCAGTATTTT,CAIAGGADTQYF
TRBD1,TRBV28,TRBJ2-1,-,TGTGCCAGCAGTTCCTCAGGACAGGGGGAGGTAAATGAGCAGTTCTTC,CASSSSGQGEVNEQFF
TRBD1,TRBV11-1,TRBJ1-5,-,TGTGCCAGCAGCCGAACAGGGGGCGGGCATCAGCCCCAGCATTTT,CASSRTGGGHQPQHF
-,TRBV12-3/TRBV12-4,TRBJ1-1,many,TGTGCCAGCACTTTACTGGGTAACACTGAAGCTTTCTTT,CASTLLGNTEAFF
-,TRBV30,TRBJ2-3,-,TGTGCCAGCCGGGCAGGGGCAGATACGCAGTATTTT,CASRAGADTQYF
-,TRBV11-3,TRBJ2-6,few,TGTGCCAGCAGCTTAGAGGGGGGGCTACTGGCTGGGGCCAACGTCCTGACTTTC,CASSLEGGLLAGANVLTF
TRBD2,TRBV12-3/TRBV12-4,TRBJ2-6,few,TGTGCCAGCAAGCGTGGACTAGCGGGATCTGGGGCCAACGTCCTGACTTTC,CASKRGLAGSGANVLTF
TRBD2,TRBV7-2,TRBJ2-7,many,TGTGCCAGCAGACCGTCGGGGGGGAGCTACGAGCAGTACTTC,CASRPSGGSYEQYF
TRBD1,TRBV5-1,TRBJ1-1,-,TGCGCCGGAACGGGACAGGGGGGGACTGAAGCTTTCTTT,CAGTGQGGTEAFF
TRBD2,TRBV2,TRBJ2-3,many,TGTGCCAGCAGGAAGCGGGAGAGTCTGGATACGCAGTATTTT,CASRKRESLDTQYF
-,TRBV12-3/TRBV12-4,TRBJ1-1,few,TGTGCCAGCAGTAGCGGGATCGTGAACACTGAAGCTTTCTTT,CASSSGIVNTEAFF
-,TRBV6-2/TRBV6-3,TRBJ2-1,-,TGTGCCAGCAGTTCTCCTCTGGCCTACTACAATGAGCAGTTCTTC,CASSSPLAYYNEQFF
TRBD2,TRBV4-2,TRBJ2-3,-,TGTGCCAGCAGCCCACAAGCGGGGGATACGCAGTATTTT,CASSPQAGDTQYF
TRBD1,TRBV30,TRBJ1-1,many,TGTGCCTGGAGTGAGAGGAGGACAGGGGCCACTGAAGCTTTCTTT,CAWSERRTGATEAFF
-,TRBV28,TRBJ1-6,few,TGTGCCAGCATAGGGACGATGAATTCACCCCTCCACTTT,CASIGTMNSPLHF
TRBD2,TRBV5-6,TRBJ2-3,few,TGTGCCAGCAGCCCCTTGACTAGCGGGAGAGTTAACACAGATACGCAGTATTTT,CASSPLTSGRVNTDTQYF
-,TRBV11-2,TRBJ1-6,few,TGTGCCAGCAGCTTAGGTCGAGGGGACCATTCACCCCTCCACTTT,CASSLGRGDHSPLHF
-,TRBV2,TRBJ2-4,-,TGTGCCAGCAGTGAAATGGGGGGCCTAGCCAAAAACATTCAGTACTTC,CASSEMGGLAKNIQYF
-,TRBV20-1,TRBJ2-3,many,TGCAGTGCCCAGGACAGTACTAGCACAGATACGCAGTATTTT,CSAQDSTSTDTQYF
TRBD1,TRBV27,TRBJ1-6,once,TGTGCCAGCAACCGACAGGGGGCGTCCTATAATTCACCCCTCCACTTT,CASNRQGASYNSPLHF
-,TRBV7-3,TRBJ1-2,many,TGTGCCAGCAGCCGTGAACAGGGCCCCTATGGCTACACCTTC,CASSREQGPYGYTF
-,TRBV28,TRBJ1-1,many,TGTGCCAGCAGCTCCGCAGGGAGGAGGACTGAAGCTTTCTTT,CASSSAGRRTEAFF
-,TRBV7-2,TRBJ1-3,-,TGTGCCAGCAGCTTAGCATGGGGTTCTGGAAACACCATATATTTT,CASSLAWGSGNTIYF
TRBD1,TRBV12-3/TRBV12-4,TRBJ1-5,few,TGTGCCAGCAGTGGTACAGGGGTCGGCTTCTACAGCAATCAGCCCCAGCATTTT,CASSGTGVGFYSNQPQHF
-,TRBV12-3/TRBV12-4,TRBJ2-5,few,TGTGCCAGCAGTCCCCAAACAAAGCGGGCCCAGTACTTC,CASSPQTKRAQYF
-,TRBV20-1,TRBJ1-1,many,TGCAGTGCTAGAGACTTCGGGGGGCTGAGGACTGAAGCTTTCTTT,CSARDFGGLRTEAFF
-,TRBV9,TRBJ1-2,-,TGTGCCAGCAGCTTTCCCCGGACAGCTAACTATGGCTACACCTTC,CASSFPRTANYGYTF
TRBD1,TRBV28,TRBJ1-5,many,TGTGCCAGCAGAGCCGGGACAGGGGGTGTTCAGCCCCAGCATTTT,CASRAGTGGVQPQHF
TRBD1,TRBV11-2,TRBJ2-6,-,TGTGCCAGCAGCGCGGGACAGGGGGCTTATGGGGCCAACGTCCTGACTTTC,CASSAGQGAYGANVLTF
TRBD2,TRBV13,TRBJ2-7,many,TGTGCCAGCAGCAGAGGGGGGACTAGCAACTACGAGCAGTACTTC,CASSRGGTSNYEQYF
-,TRBV15,TRBJ2-4,-,TGTGCCACCAGCAGAGATCTGACTTCGGGAAACATTCAGTACTTC,CATSRDLTSGNIQYF